Included here is one TCR beta chain sequence, with context. Other DNA sequences of this sample code for an identical CDR3. The data derive from a study of blood T cell repertoires in COVID-19. Looking at the study overall: Sites across the United States, Italy and Spain contributed samples from acute and convalescent COVID-19. Sources were T cells, B-cell-depleted T cells, or PBMCs; the material itself was cDNA or gDNA.

Original handling: Amplification from reference gene primers served as the basis for estimated nucleated cell counts. Measured with immunoSEQ multiplex PCR; TCRdb has only the in-frame clones, and not every one. That table furnishes V, J and clone size, whereas the DNA furnished D and trimming. The data show fewer than 95,000 clones, approximately 88% seen once. In germline, CDR1 is MNHEY, CDR2 SMNVEV (reference sequence). The CDR3 sequence is 15 residues long. V was clipped by 3 bases and J by 0 bases, with 9 bases between them. Input material: peripheral blood. The chain joins TRBV27 to TRBJ2-1; D call uncertain. The sequence came from a man aged 55 to 70 with acute or convalescent COVID-19. Here the CDR3 reads CASSFDRSSYNEQFF. In DNA form, the CDR3 reads TGTGCCAGCAGTTTCGACCGGAGCTCCTACAATGAGCAGTTCTTC.